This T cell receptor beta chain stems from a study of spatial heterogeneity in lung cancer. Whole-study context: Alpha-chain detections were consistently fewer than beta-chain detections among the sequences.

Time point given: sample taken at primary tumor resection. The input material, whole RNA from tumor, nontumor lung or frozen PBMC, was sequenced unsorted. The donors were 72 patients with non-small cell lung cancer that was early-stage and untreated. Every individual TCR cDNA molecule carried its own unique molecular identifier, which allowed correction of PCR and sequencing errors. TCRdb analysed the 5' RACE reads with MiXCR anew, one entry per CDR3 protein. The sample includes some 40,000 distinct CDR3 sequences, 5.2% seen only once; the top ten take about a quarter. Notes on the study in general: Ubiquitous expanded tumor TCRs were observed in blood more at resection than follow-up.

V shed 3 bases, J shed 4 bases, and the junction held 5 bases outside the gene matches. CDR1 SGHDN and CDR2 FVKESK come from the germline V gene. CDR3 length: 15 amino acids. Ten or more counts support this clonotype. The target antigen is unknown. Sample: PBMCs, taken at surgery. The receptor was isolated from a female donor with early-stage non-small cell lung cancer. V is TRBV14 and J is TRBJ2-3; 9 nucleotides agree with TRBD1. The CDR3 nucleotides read TGTGCCAGCAGCCAGACCAGACAGGGGGCAGATACGCAGTATTTT. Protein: CASSQTRQGADTQYF.